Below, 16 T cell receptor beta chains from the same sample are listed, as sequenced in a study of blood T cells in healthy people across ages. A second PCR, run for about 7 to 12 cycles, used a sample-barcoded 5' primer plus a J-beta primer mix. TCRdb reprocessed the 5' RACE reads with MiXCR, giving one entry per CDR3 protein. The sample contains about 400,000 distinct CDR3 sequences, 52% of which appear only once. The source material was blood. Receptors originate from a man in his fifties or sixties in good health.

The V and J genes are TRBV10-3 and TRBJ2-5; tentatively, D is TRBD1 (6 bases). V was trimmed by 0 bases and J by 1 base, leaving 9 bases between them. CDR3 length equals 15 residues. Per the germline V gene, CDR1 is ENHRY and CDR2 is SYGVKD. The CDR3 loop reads CAISESKGVQETQYF. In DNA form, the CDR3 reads TGTGCCATCAGTGAGTCGAAGGGGGTCCAAGAGACCCAGTACTTC.

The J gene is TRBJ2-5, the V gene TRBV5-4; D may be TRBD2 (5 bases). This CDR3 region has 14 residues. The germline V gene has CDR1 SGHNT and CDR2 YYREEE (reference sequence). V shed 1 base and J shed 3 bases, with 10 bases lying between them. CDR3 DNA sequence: TGTGCCAGCAGCTTGACTAGGCAAAAAGAGACCCAGTACTTC. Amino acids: CASSLTRQKETQYF.

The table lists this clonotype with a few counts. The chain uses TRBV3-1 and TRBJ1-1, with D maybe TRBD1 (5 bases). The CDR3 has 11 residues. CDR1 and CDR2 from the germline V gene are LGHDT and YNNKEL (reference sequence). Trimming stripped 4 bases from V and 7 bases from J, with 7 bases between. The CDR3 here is CASSRQGEAFF. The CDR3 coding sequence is TGTGCCAGCAGCCGCCAGGGTGAAGCTTTCTTT.

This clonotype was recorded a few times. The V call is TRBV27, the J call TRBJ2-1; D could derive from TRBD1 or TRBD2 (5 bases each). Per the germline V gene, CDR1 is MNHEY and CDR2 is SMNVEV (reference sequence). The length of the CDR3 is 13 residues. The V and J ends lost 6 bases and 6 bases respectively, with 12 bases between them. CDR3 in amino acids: CASSSGRINEQFF. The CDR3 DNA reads TGTGCCAGCAGCTCGGGACGGATCAATGAGCAGTTCTTC.

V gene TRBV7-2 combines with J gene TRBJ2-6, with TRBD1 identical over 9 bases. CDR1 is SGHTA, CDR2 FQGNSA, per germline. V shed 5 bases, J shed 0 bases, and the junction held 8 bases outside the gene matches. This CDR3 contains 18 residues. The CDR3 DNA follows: TGTACCAGCAGCCACTTCGGGACAGGGAACTCTGGGGCCAACGTCCTGACTTTC. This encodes CTSSHFGTGNSGANVLTF.

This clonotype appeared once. This CDR3 is CASIGTSSYNEQFF. The CDR3 DNA follows: TGTGCCAGCATTGGGACTAGCAGTTACAATGAGCAGTTCTTC. This chain links TRBV27 with TRBJ2-1; 9 bases fit TRBD2. With 7 bases clipped from V and 4 bases from J, the junction kept 5 bases outside the gene matches. Per the germline V gene, CDR1 is MNHEY and CDR2 is SMNVEV (reference sequence). The CDR3 has 14 amino acids.

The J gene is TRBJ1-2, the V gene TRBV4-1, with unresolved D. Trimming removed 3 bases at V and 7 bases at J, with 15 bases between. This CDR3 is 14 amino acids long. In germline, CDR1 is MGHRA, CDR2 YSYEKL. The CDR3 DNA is TGCGCCAGCAGCCAGATTATAGACCCCAGTGGCTACACCTTC. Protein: CASSQIIDPSGYTF.

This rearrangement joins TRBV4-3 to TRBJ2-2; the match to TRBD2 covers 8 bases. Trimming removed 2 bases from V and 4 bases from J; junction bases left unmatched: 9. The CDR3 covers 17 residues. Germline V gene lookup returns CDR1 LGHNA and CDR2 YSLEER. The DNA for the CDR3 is TGCGCCAGCAGCCAACTGACGACTAGCGACCTCACCGGGGAGCTGTTTTTT. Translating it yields CASSQLTTSDLTGELFF.

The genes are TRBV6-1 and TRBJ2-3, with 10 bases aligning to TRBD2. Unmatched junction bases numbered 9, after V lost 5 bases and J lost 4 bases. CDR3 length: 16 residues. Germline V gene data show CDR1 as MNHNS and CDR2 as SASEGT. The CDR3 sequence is CASSKGLAGVSDTQYF. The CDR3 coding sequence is TGTGCCAGCAGTAAGGGGCTAGCGGGAGTTTCAGATACGCAGTATTTT.

CDR3: CASSDGQGGETQYF. The CDR3 nucleotides are TGTGCCAGCAGTGACGGACAGGGTGGGGAGACCCAGTACTTC. The chain is built from TRBV25-1 and TRBJ2-7; 8 nucleotides line up with TRBD1. The J call may be mistaken, given a closer DNA end match to TRBJ2-5. The CDR3 length is 14 residues. Germline CDR1 is MGHDK and CDR2 is SYGVNS.

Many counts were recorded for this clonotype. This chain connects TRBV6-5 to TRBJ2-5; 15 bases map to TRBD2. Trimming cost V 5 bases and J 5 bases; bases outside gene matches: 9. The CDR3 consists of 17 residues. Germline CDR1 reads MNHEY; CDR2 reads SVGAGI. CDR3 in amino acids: CASSPRWTSGRGETQYF. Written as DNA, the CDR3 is TGTGCCAGCAGTCCACGGTGGACTAGCGGGAGGGGGGAGACCCAGTACTTC.

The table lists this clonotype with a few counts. The chain's CDR3 is CSARDPTGNYGYTF. CDR3 in DNA: TGCAGTGCTAGAGATCCGACAGGGAACTATGGCTACACCTTC. The genes are TRBV20-1 and TRBJ1-2; TRBD1 matches 7 bases. CDR1 is DFQATT and CDR2 is SNEGSKA in the germline V gene (reference sequence). This CDR3 region has 14 residues. J gave up 2 bases and V 0 bases, and 3 bases lay outside the gene matches.

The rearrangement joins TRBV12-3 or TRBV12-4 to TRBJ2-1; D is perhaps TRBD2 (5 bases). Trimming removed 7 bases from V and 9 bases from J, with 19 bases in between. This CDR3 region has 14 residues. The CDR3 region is CASKRELTEIEQFF. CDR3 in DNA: TGTGCCAGCAAGAGGGAGCTCACGGAGATTGAGCAGTTCTTC.

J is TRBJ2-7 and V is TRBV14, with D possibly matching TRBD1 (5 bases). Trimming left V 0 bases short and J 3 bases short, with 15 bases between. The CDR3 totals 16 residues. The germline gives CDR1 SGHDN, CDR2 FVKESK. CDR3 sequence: CASSQDLGGRVYEQYF. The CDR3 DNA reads TGTGCCAGCAGCCAAGATCTGGGTGGCAGGGTCTACGAGCAGTACTTC.

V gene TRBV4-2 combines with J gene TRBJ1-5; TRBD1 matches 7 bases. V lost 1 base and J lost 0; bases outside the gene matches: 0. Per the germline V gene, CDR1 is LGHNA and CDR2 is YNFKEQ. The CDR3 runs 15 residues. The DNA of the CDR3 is TGTGCCAGCAGCCAAGCAGGGGGTAGCAATCAGCCCCAGCATTTT. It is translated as CASSQAGGSNQPQHF.

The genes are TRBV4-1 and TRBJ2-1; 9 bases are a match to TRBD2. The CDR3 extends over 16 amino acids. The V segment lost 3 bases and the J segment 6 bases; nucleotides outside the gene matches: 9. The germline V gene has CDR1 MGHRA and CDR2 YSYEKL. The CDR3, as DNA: TGCGCCAGCAGCCAGCTCTCCGGGACTAGCATCAATGAGCAGTTCTTC. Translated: CASSQLSGTSINEQFF.